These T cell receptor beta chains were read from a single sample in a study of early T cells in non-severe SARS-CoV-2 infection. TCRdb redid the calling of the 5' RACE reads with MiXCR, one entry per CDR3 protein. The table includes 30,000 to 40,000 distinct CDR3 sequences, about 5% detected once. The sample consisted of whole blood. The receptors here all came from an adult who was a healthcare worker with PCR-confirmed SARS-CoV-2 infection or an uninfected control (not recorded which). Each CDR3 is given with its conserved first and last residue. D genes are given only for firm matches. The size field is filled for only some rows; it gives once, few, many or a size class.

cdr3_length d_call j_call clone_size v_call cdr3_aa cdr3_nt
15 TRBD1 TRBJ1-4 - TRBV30 CAWTGQGFGNEKLFF TGTGCCTGGACGGGACAGGGGTTCGGTAATGAAAAACTGTTTTTT
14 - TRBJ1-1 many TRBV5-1 CASSIGEAGTEAFF TGCGCCAGCAGCATAGGGGAGGCAGGCACTGAAGCTTTCTTT
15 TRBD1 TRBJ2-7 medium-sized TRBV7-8 CASSPPGQVGREQYF TGTGCCAGCAGCCCACCGGGACAGGTGGGACGGGAGCAGTACTTC
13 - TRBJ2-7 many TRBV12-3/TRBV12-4 CASSLAGNYEQYF TGTGCCAGCAGTTTAGCAGGGAACTACGAGCAGTACTTC
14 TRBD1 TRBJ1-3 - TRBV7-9 CASSFGQDGNTIYF TGTGCCAGCAGCTTCGGACAGGACGGAAACACCATATATTTT
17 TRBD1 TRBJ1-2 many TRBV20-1 CSARPPGAPRGTYGYTF TGCAGTGCTAGACCCCCGGGAGCCCCCAGGGGGACCTATGGCTACACCTTC
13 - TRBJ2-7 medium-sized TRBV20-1 CSAAARAYYEQYF TGCAGTGCGGCGGCCCGGGCCTACTACGAGCAGTACTTC
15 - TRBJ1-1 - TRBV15 CATSRDGYKSTEAFF TGTGCCACCAGCAGAGATGGCTATAAGTCCACTGAAGCTTTCTTT
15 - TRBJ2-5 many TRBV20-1 CSARAPSWYQETQYF TGCAGTGCTAGAGCGCCTAGCTGGTACCAAGAGACCCAGTACTTC
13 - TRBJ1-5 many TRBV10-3 CAIRNTGWEPQHF TGTGCCATCCGAAATACAGGCTGGGAGCCCCAGCATTTT
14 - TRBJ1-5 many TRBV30 CAWSSGSSNQPQHF TGTGCCTGGAGTAGCGGCAGTAGCAATCAGCCCCAGCATTTT
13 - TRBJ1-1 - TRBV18 CASSPQGYTEVFF TGTGCCAGCTCGCCACAGGGTTATACTGAAGTTTTCTTT